This T cell receptor beta chain was sequenced in a study of T cells of healthy individuals (dated by TCRdb to the late 2010s). The germline V gene supplies CDR1 SGHTA and CDR2 FQGNSA. Trimming costs V 5 bases and J 7 bases, and their ends lie 14 bases apart. The CDR3, from cysteine to phenylalanine, totals 13 residues. Of all the DNA, just the CDR3 is kept, 39 bases in frame from base 1. This clonotype occurred a few times. Its antigen has not been determined. Base qualities are not at hand, and no much larger clone is one base apart. The method was 5' RACE. Data came from an Illumina MiSeq. The public reads were reprocessed in TCRdb via fastp at Q25 and MiXCR, keeping in-frame beta chains. Under each unique CDR3 protein, matching rows form one entry showing the most common genes and DNA. The sample table holds around 53,000 distinct CDR3 sequences, of which over 12% were seen once. Together, the top ten hold 16% of the sample.

The sequence links TRBV7-2 to TRBJ2-5; a weak D assignment points to TRBD1 (6 bases agree). This TCR derives from a human donor in good health. The sequenced DNA: TGTGCCAGCAGCCTCCGACAGGAAGGGACCCAGTACTTC. Its translation is CASSLRQEGTQYF.